This is a list of T cell receptor beta chains from one sample in a study of blood T cell repertoires in COVID-19. Profiling relied on immunoSEQ multiplex PCR, and the TCRdb table lists in-frame clones only, not all of them. The data contain over 120,000 clones, 65% to 85% of them singletons. Material: peripheral blood. These receptor sequences come from a woman aged 55-70 years with acute or convalescent COVID-19. CDR3s include the opening cysteine and the closing phenylalanine or tryptophan. A D gene is named only where the DNA matches it firmly. Size values are once, few and many counts, or a class for expanded clones, and some rows have none.

d_call,v_call,clone_size,j_call,cdr3_aa,cdr3_nt
TRBD2,TRBV19,NA,TRBJ2-1,CASSSHWTSGRNNEQFF,TGTGCCAGTAGTAGCCACTGGACTAGCGGGAGGAACAATGAGCAGTTCTTC
TRBD1,TRBV28,NA,TRBJ1-1,CARGDRGSSTEAFF,TGTGCCAGGGGGGACAGGGGTAGTAGCACTGAAGCTTTCTTT
TRBD2,TRBV18,NA,TRBJ2-7,CASSPVASGRDEQYF,TGTGCCAGCTCACCAGTGGCTTCAGGGAGGGACGAGCAGTACTTC
TRBD1,TRBV2,NA,TRBJ1-6,CASSGSTGGVNSPLHF,TGTGCCAGCAGTGGATCTACAGGGGGCGTGAATTCACCCCTCCACTTT
NA,TRBV7-9,NA,TRBJ1-2,CASSLKGVWGYTF,TGTGCCAGCAGCTTAAAAGGGGTCTGGGGCTACACCTTC
TRBD2,TRBV27,once,TRBJ2-1,CASSPGTSGINEQFF,TGTGCCAGCAGTCCCGGGACTAGCGGGATCAATGAGCAGTTCTTC
TRBD2,TRBV19,NA,TRBJ2-5,CASNPSGEGQETQYF,TGTGCCAGTAATCCGTCGGGGGAGGGCCAAGAGACCCAGTACTTC
TRBD1,TRBV27,NA,TRBJ1-2,CASSPRQGANYGYTF,TGTGCCAGCAGTCCAAGACAGGGAGCTAACTATGGCTACACCTTC
TRBD1,TRBV28,NA,TRBJ1-4,CASSQLDRVANEKLFF,TGTGCCAGCAGTCAACTCGACAGGGTGGCTAATGAAAAACTGTTTTTT
NA,TRBV15,few,TRBJ2-1,CATSRSRFSEQFF,TGTGCCACCAGCAGGTCACGGTTTTCCGAGCAGTTCTTC
NA,TRBV12-3/TRBV12-4,NA,TRBJ2-1,CASSLTSNNEQFF,TGTGCCAGCAGTTTAACTAGTAACAATGAGCAGTTCTTC
NA,TRBV28,many,TRBJ1-1,CASSREGYHTEAFF,TGTGCCAGCAGTCGGGAGGGGTATCACACTGAAGCTTTCTTT
NA,TRBV27,NA,TRBJ1-5,CASGRGKGQPQHF,TGTGCCAGCGGGAGGGGAAAGGGACAGCCCCAGCATTTT
TRBD1,TRBV19,NA,TRBJ2-5,CASSTGTGGETQYF,TGTGCCAGTAGTACCGGGACAGGGGGAGAGACCCAGTACTTC
NA,TRBV30,NA,TRBJ2-2,CAWSPLGSNTGELFF,TGTGCCTGGAGTCCTCTTGGCTCGAACACCGGGGAGCTGTTTTTT
NA,TRBV15,NA,TRBJ1-2,CATSRDLTVLNYGYTF,TGTGCCACCAGCAGAGATCTGACAGTTCTTAACTATGGCTACACCTTC
TRBD2,TRBV12-5,NA,TRBJ2-7,CASGFKRGLDEQYF,TGTGCTAGTGGTTTCAAGCGGGGCCTCGACGAGCAGTACTTC
TRBD1,TRBV9,once,TRBJ1-4,CASSKTGGDEKLFF,TGTGCCAGCAGCAAAACAGGGGGGGATGAAAAACTGTTTTTT
TRBD1,TRBV5-1,NA,TRBJ2-7,CASSFDRVLYEQYF,TGCGCCAGCAGCTTCGACAGGGTTCTCTACGAGCAGTACTTC
TRBD1,TRBV30,NA,TRBJ2-7,CAWKGIGTGFRSQYF,TGTGCCTGGAAAGGGATCGGGACAGGGTTTCGATCGCAGTACTTC
TRBD2,TRBV28,NA,TRBJ2-4,CASSLGGNKNIQYF,TGTGCCAGCAGTTTGGGAGGGAACAAAAACATTCAGTACTTC
TRBD1,TRBV19,NA,TRBJ2-7,CASSANRGPYEQYF,TGTGCCAGTAGTGCAAACAGGGGTCCCTACGAGCAGTACTTC
TRBD2,TRBV30,NA,TRBJ2-7,CAWNWGGYEQYF,TGTGCCTGGAATTGGGGGGGGTACGAGCAGTACTTC